The 20 T cell receptor beta chains given below trace back to one sample, sequenced in a study of blood T cell repertoires in COVID-19 (dated by TCRdb to 2018 to 2021). Library preparation used the immunoSEQ multiplex PCR assay. TCRdb's version of the immuneACCESS table is confined to in-frame rearrangements and falls short of the full clone set. An unresolved V gene accounts for under half of the shortfall where checked; the remainder is of unknown origin. For this sample there are approximately 76,000 clones; approximately 90% appear just once. The ten largest make up roughly 8.5% of the sample. Source material: peripheral blood. The receptors shown here come from a man aged 25 to 40 with acute or convalescent COVID-19.

The chain has TRBV5-4 and TRBJ1-2; 9 positions match TRBD1. V trimming: 5 bases; J trimming: 5 bases; junction bases outside the gene matches: 7. Germline CDR1 is SGHNT and CDR2 is YYREEE (reference sequence). The CDR3 is made up of 14 amino acids. The CDR3 spells CASRTTGTGYGYTF. The CDR3 DNA sequence: TGTGCCAGCAGGACTACCGGGACAGGGTATGGCTACACCTTC.

The V and J genes are TRBV14 and TRBJ2-3, with 9 bases aligning to TRBD2. The CDR3 sequence is 16 residues long. Germline V CDR1 and CDR2: SGHDN, FVKESK. J gave up 5 bases and V 4 bases, and 10 bases lay outside the gene matches. The CDR3 DNA sequence: TGTGCCAGCAGCCCTCGAGCGGGGGGCGTGGGAGATACGCAGTATTTT. Its protein product is CASSPRAGGVGDTQYF.

A single count supports this clone. The chain employs TRBV4-2 and TRBJ2-7, with 10 bases matching TRBD2. Germline V lookup: CDR1 LGHNA, CDR2 YNFKEQ. Trimming removed 0 bases from V and 0 bases from J; junction bases left unmatched: 5. The CDR3 contains 17 residues. The CDR3: CASSQEFGTSASYEQYF. Written as DNA, the CDR3 is TGTGCCAGCAGCCAAGAATTTGGGACTAGCGCCTCCTACGAGCAGTACTTC.

The genes are TRBV6-2 or TRBV6-3 and TRBJ2-2; 7 positions match TRBD1. There are 15 residues in the CDR3. The V and J ends lost 2 bases and 0 bases, in that order; junction bases with no gene match: 0. Germline CDR1 reads MNHEY; CDR2 reads SVGEGT. The CDR3 reads CASSYGTANTGELFF. CDR3 DNA sequence: TGTGCCAGCAGTTACGGGACAGCGAACACCGGGGAGCTGTTTTTT.

This chain uses TRBV18 with TRBJ2-7; D not certain. The germline V gene has CDR1 KGHSH and CDR2 LQKENI. The CDR3 has 14 residues. Trimming removed 5 bases at V and 3 bases at J, with 14 bases between. The CDR3: CASSSPTGIYEQYF. CDR3 DNA: TGTGCCAGCTCATCCCCGACTGGAATCTACGAGCAGTACTTC. The entire variable domain, with the rest obtained from reference TRBV18 and TRBJ2-7, is as follows: NAGVMQNPRHLVRRRGQEARLRCSPMKGHSHVYWYRQLPEEGLKFMVYLQKENIIDESGMPKERFSAEFPKEGPSILRIQQVVRGDSAAYFCASSSPTGIYEQYFGPGTRLTVT.

The chain couples TRBV28 to TRBJ1-2; D gene unclear. The germline gives CDR1 MDHEN, CDR2 SYDVKM. The CDR3 has 11 residues. V lost 4 bases and J lost 8, with 8 bases in between. For the CDR3, the DNA is TGTGCCAGCAGTTCTTTCGGGGGCTACACCTTC. Translated: CASSSFGGYTF.

This chain connects TRBV10-1 to TRBJ2-7; tentative D call: TRBD2 (6 bases). V lost 6 bases to trimming and J lost 3 bases, with 27 bases between them. The CDR3 is 18 amino acids. Germline values: CDR1 WNHNN, CDR2 SYGVQD (reference sequence). The CDR3 nucleotides read TGCGCCAGCAGCCCCGTTAGCGGAGTCCCGTCCCGCGACTACGAGCAGTACTTC. Residues: CASSPVSGVPSRDYEQYF.

The chain carries TRBV3-1 (or the pseudogene TRBV3-2) and TRBJ2-4, with TRBD2 matching 7 bases. Trimming took 3 bases from V and 6 from J; bases not matched to a gene: 8. Germline loops: CDR1 LGHDT, CDR2 YNNKEL (reference sequence). CDR3 length: 15 amino acids. The CDR3 reads CASSHQSGGGNIQYF. The CDR3 DNA reads TGTGCCAGCAGCCATCAATCAGGCGGGGGAAACATTCAGTACTTC.

This clone was seen more than once but under ten times. The chain has TRBV2 and TRBJ1-2; 8 nucleotides match TRBD1. The CDR3 length is 13 residues. Germline CDR1 and CDR2: SNHLY and FYNNEI. Trimming removed 6 bases from V and 8 bases from J; junction bases left unmatched: 8. The CDR3 DNA reads TGTGCCAGCAGCGCCAGGCGACAGGGGGGCTACACCTTC. Its translation: CASSARRQGGYTF.

CDR3 loop: CASSLGQGRTGELFF. As DNA, the CDR3 is TGTGCCAGCAGCTTGGGCCAGGGTAGAACCGGGGAGCTGTTTTTT. The J gene is TRBJ2-2, the V gene TRBV13; perhaps TRBD1 as D (5 bases). The germline gives CDR1 PRHDT, CDR2 FYEKMQ (reference sequence). Trimming took off 3 bases at V and 5 bases at J, with 13 bases between the two ends. The CDR3 is 15 amino acids.

V is TRBV3-1 (or the pseudogene TRBV3-2) and J is TRBJ2-7; perhaps TRBD2 as D (6 bases). This CDR3 contains 13 residues. The germline gives CDR1 LGHDT, CDR2 YNNKEL (reference sequence). Trimming left V 1 base short and J 3 bases short, with 7 bases between. DNA of the CDR3: TGTGCCAGCAGCCAAGGGCGGGACTACGAGCAGTACTTC. Amino acids: CASSQGRDYEQYF.

V gene TRBV4-2 combines with J gene TRBJ2-1; D is perhaps TRBD1 (5 bases). The CDR3 extends over 14 amino acids. The germline V and J ends were trimmed by 4 bases and 8 bases, with 15 bases remaining between them. CDR1 and CDR2 (germline): LGHNA, YNFKEQ. The CDR3 reads CASSRQSGNDEQFF. CDR3 bases: TGTGCCAGCAGCCGGCAGTCAGGGAACGATGAGCAGTTCTTC.

The CDR3 sequence is CAWSPTSGIAMGGTQYF. Written as DNA, the CDR3 is TGTGCCTGGAGCCCGACTAGCGGGATTGCCATGGGGGGGACCCAGTACTTC. The chain uses TRBV30 and TRBJ2-5; 11 bases map to TRBD2. The CDR3 covers 17 residues. V lost 3 bases to trimming and J lost 7 bases; unmatched junction nucleotides: 16. From germline, CDR1 is GTSNPN and CDR2 SVGIG (reference sequence).

The chain combines TRBV30 with TRBJ1-2; D is uncertain. V was cut by 4 bases and J by 1 base, with 10 bases left in between. CDR1 is GTSNPN, CDR2 SVGIG, per germline (reference sequence). The CDR3 is 13 residues long. This CDR3 is CAWNQDYNYGYTF. CDR3 bases: TGTGCCTGGAATCAGGACTATAACTATGGCTACACCTTC.

CDR3 loop: CASSSAGGGSYEQYF. In DNA form, the CDR3 reads TGTGCCAGCAGTTCGGCGGGTGGGGGGTCCTACGAGCAGTACTTC. The chain couples TRBV6-5 to TRBJ2-7, with TRBD2 as a possible D gene (6 bases). Germline CDR1 reads MNHEY; CDR2 reads SVGAGI. Trimming took 4 bases from V and 1 from J, leaving 14 bases between them. The length of the CDR3 is 15 residues.

The chain combines TRBV5-8 with TRBJ2-5; 11 bases agree with TRBD1. Germline trimming cut 4 bases from V and 6 bases from J; bases unmatched to any gene: 11. Germline V gene data show CDR1 as SGHTS and CDR2 as YDEGEE. The CDR3 runs to 16 residues. In DNA, the CDR3 is TGTGCCAGCAGCCCCGCCTGGACAGGGGGCTGGAAGACCCAGTACTTC. Translated: CASSPAWTGGWKTQYF.

The rearrangement uses TRBV28 and TRBJ1-6; TRBD1 aligns across 8 bases. This CDR3 has 15 residues. Per germline, CDR1 MDHEN and CDR2 SYDVKM. V was pared by 3 bases and J by 7 bases, with 5 bases of the junction left unmatched. CDR3 sequence (DNA): TGTGCCAGCAGTTTGACCCAGGGGGCGAATTCACCCCTCCACTTT. It translates to CASSLTQGANSPLHF.

The chain carries TRBV5-4 and TRBJ2-2, with a tentative D call TRBD1 (6 bases). The CDR3 length is 14 residues. Trimming took 8 bases from V and 0 from J, leaving 11 bases between them. The germline CDR1 and CDR2 sequences are SGHNT and YYREEE (reference sequence). The CDR3 here is CASETGSNTGELFF. CDR3 in DNA: TGTGCCAGTGAGACAGGCTCGAACACCGGGGAGCTGTTTTTT.

The V gene is TRBV5-1, the J gene TRBJ2-5; perhaps TRBD1 as D (6 bases). Trimming removed 7 bases from V and 2 bases from J, with 18 bases in between. CDR1 is SGHRS, CDR2 YFSETQ, per germline. The CDR3 totals 15 residues. Written as DNA, the CDR3 is TGCGCCAGCCTCCCCTCCTCAGACAGGCAAGAGACCCAGTACTTC. Its protein product is CASLPSSDRQETQYF. Together with reference TRBV5-1 and TRBJ2-5, the CDR3 gives the full variable domain: KAGVTQTPRYLIKTRGQQVTLSCSPISGHRSVSWYQQTPGQGLQFLFEYFSETQRNKGNFPGRFSGRQFSNSRSEMNVSTLELGDSALYLCASLPSSDRQETQYFGPGTRLLVL.

The rearrangement uses TRBV7-8 and TRBJ2-2; 9 bases align to TRBD1. The junction had 6 bases not matched to a gene; V was cut back by 3 bases and J by 1 base. The CDR3 spans 17 residues. Germline V gene sequence: CDR1 SGHVS, CDR2 FQNEAQ. The CDR3 protein is CASSLRSGQGNTGELFF. The DNA of the CDR3 is TGTGCCAGCAGCTTGAGGTCGGGACAGGGGAACACCGGGGAGCTGTTTTTT.